The clone carrying this TCR beta chain has ten or more counts. These data come from a study of T cells after yellow fever vaccination. Whole-study findings and limits: In post-booster samples, most primary-vaccination clones reappeared (96% CD4, roughly 90% CD8). High-abundance clonotypes from the bulk population could contaminate FACS-sorted repertoires.

MiXCR, applied by TCRdb to the 5' RACE reads, yields one record per CDR3 protein. The sample consists of about 16,000 distinct CDR3 sequences, around 4% of them appearing once. The clonotype was recovered from a man aged 25-45 years who received the YFV17D yellow fever vaccine. The material was PBMCs, either bulk or a sorted T-cell subset (CD4+, CD8+, memory, or dextramer-sorted; not recorded which), obtained 15 days after the yellow fever booster vaccination.

DNA for the CDR3: TGCGCCAGCAGCTTGGCCATGGGACAGGGTATTCTGTCGGGCACAGATACGCAGTATTTT. Translation: CASSLAMGQGILSGTDTQYF. This sequence joins TRBV5-1 and TRBJ2-3, with 9 bases lining up with TRBD1. Germline trimming cut 0 bases from V and 1 base from J; bases unmatched to any gene: 15. CDR3 length: 20 residues. The V gene's germline CDR1 is SGHRS and CDR2 YFSETQ.